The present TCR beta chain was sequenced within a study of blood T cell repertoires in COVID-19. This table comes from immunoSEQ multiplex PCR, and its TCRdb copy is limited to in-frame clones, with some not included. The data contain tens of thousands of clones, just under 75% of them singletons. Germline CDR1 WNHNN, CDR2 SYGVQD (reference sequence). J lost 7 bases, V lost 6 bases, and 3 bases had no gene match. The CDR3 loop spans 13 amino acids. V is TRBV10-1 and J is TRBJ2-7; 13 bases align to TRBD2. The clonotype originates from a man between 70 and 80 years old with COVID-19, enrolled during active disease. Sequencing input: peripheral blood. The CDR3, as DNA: TGCGCCAGCAGCCCGGGACTAGCGGGGGAGCAGTACTTC. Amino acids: CASSPGLAGEQYF.